Below, 7 T cell receptor beta chains from the same sample are listed, as sequenced in a study of beta chain features in type 1 diabetes. Reverse transcribing all isolated RNA meant expressed TCRB transcripts were sequenced. Here immunoSEQ multiplex PCR was the method, and the copy in TCRdb shows in-frame clones only, minus some. The sample has more than 85,000 clones, 30% to 40% seen once. The sample was stem cell memory CD4+ T cells from blood. The receptors were gathered from a woman aged 18-29 years in good health.

This CDR3 reads CASSPWGGSTGELFF. CDR3 coding DNA: TGTGCCAGCAGCCCCTGGGGCGGCAGCACCGGGGAGCTGTTTTTT. The V and J genes are TRBV14 and TRBJ2-2, with D perhaps TRBD1 (5 bases). The CDR3 length is 15 residues. Per germline, CDR1 SGHDN and CDR2 FVKESK. The V and J ends lost 4 bases and 4 bases respectively, with 13 bases between them. The full variable domain, rest sourced from reference TRBV14 and TRBJ2-2, is EAGVTQFPSHSVIEKGQTVTLRCDPISGHDNLYWYRRVMGKEIKFLLHFVKESKQDESGMPNNRFLAERTGGTYSTLKVQPAELEDSGVYFCASSPWGGSTGELFFGEGSRLTVL.

This clone was observed a few times. The J gene is TRBJ1-2, the V gene TRBV19; D might be TRBD1 (5 bases). This CDR3 is built from 15 residues. Trimming stripped 3 bases from V and 4 bases from J, with 15 bases between. Germline V gene lookup returns CDR1 LNHDA and CDR2 SQIVND (reference sequence). The chain's CDR3 is CASSMDGRQFYGYTF. The CDR3, as DNA: TGTGCCAGTAGTATGGACGGGAGACAGTTCTATGGCTACACCTTC.

The chain uses TRBV30 and TRBJ1-4; maybe TRBD1 (5 bases). Trimming shortened V by 4 bases and J by 0 bases, and 9 bases separated the two germline ends. CDR1 GTSNPN and CDR2 SVGIG come from the germline V gene (reference sequence). The CDR3 contains 14 residues. In DNA, the CDR3 is TGTGCCTGGATCCCGACAGCAACTAATGAAAAACTGTTTTTT. Translating gives CAWIPTATNEKLFF.

This clone has a handful of counts. The chain recombines TRBV28 with TRBJ2-3; D is possibly TRBD2 (6 bases). CDR3 size: 14 residues. Trimming cost V 6 bases and J 7 bases, with 17 bases left between them. The germline V gene has CDR1 MDHEN and CDR2 SYDVKM. The CDR3 DNA follows: TGTGCCAGCAGACGACTAGACCCTCGGTATACGCAGTATTTT. The encoded protein is CASRRLDPRYTQYF.

This clone has just a few counts. The genes are TRBV5-4 and TRBJ2-1, with 9 bases aligning to TRBD2. This CDR3 is 16 amino acids long. Unmatched junction bases numbered 10, after V lost 1 base and J lost 8 bases. Looked up from germline, CDR1 is SGHNT and CDR2 is YYREEE (reference sequence). DNA for the CDR3: TGTGCCAGCAGCTTGAAAGCGGGAGGCCCCTCGGATGAGCAGTTCTTC. Protein: CASSLKAGGPSDEQFF. Based on the CDR3 plus reference TRBV5-4 and TRBJ2-1, the full variable domain is ETGVTQSPTHLIKTRGQQVTLRCSSQSGHNTVSWYQQALGQGPQFIFQYYREEENGRGNFPPRFSGLQFPNYSSELNVNALELDDSALYLCASSLKAGGPSDEQFFGPGTRLTVL.

As for this clone: At the DNA level, this CDR3 is encoded by other sequences in the same sample as well. J is TRBJ2-7 and V is TRBV30; 8 bases are a match to TRBD2. CDR3 size: 14 residues. J gave up 0 bases and V 4 bases, and 5 bases lay outside the gene matches. Germline V lookup: CDR1 GTSNPN, CDR2 SVGIG (reference sequence). The CDR3 region has the DNA TGTGCCTGGAACCTAGCGGGTTCCTCCTACGAGCAGTACTTC. Amino acid sequence: CAWNLAGSSYEQYF.

The chain combines TRBV29-1 with TRBJ1-4; D perhaps matches TRBD1 (6 bases). V was trimmed by 3 bases and J by 7 bases, leaving 12 bases between them. The CDR3 is 13 residues long. The germline V gene encodes CDR1 SQVTM and CDR2 ANQGSEA. The CDR3 region has the DNA TGCAGCGTTGAGAAGGACAGAGGTGAAAAACTGTTTTTT. It yields the protein CSVEKDRGEKLFF.